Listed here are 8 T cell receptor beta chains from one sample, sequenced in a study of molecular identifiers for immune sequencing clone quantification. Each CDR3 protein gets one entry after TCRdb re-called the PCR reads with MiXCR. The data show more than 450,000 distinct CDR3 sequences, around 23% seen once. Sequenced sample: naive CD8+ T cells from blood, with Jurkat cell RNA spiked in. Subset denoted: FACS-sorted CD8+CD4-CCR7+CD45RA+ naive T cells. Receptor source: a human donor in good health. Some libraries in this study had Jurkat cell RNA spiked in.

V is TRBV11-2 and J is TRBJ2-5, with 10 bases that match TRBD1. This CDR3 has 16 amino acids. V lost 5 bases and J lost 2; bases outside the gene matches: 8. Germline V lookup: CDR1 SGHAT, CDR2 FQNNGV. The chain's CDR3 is CASSPAPGQGQETQYF. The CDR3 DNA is TGTGCCAGCAGCCCAGCCCCGGGACAGGGGCAAGAGACCCAGTACTTC.

CDR3 in amino acids: CASSQDSWGRTDTQYF. For the CDR3, the DNA is TGCGCCAGCAGCCAAGATTCGTGGGGCCGCACAGATACGCAGTATTTT. The rearrangement links TRBV4-3 to TRBJ2-3; D perhaps matches TRBD1 (5 bases). Trimming left V 0 bases short and J 1 base short, with 11 bases between. The germline gives CDR1 LGHNA, CDR2 YSLEER. CDR3 length: 16 residues.

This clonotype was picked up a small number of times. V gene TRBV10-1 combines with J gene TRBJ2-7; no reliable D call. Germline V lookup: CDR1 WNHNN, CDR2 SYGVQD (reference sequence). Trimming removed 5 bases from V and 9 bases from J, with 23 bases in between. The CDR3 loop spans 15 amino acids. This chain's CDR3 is CASSKDGPGYEGQYF. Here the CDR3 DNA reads TGCGCCAGCAGTAAGGACGGACCAGGCTACGAAGGGCAGTACTTC.

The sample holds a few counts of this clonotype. CDR3 sequence: CASSLQILDRDRGKGDEQYF. The CDR3 DNA follows: TGTGCCAGCAGCTTGCAGATTTTAGATCGGGACAGGGGGAAAGGTGACGAGCAGTACTTC. V gene TRBV5-4 combines with J gene TRBJ2-7; 11 bases are a match to TRBD1. V lost 1 base and J lost 5; bases outside the gene matches: 20. In germline, CDR1 is SGHNT, CDR2 YYREEE (reference sequence). The length of the CDR3 is 20 residues.

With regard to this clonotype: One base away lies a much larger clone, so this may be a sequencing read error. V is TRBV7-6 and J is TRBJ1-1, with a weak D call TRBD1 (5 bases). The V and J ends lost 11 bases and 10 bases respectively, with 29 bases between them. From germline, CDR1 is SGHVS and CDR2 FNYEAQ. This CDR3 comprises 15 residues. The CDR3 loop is CAGTHQDEGLLSAFF. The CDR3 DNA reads TGTGCCGGCACGCACCAGGACGAGGGGCTGCTTTCAGCTTTCTTT.

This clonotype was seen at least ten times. The CDR3 is CSARDPGANYEQYF. CDR3 DNA: TGCAGTGCTAGAGATCCGGGAGCGAACTACGAGCAGTACTTC. The V gene is TRBV20-1, the J gene TRBJ2-7, with D possibly TRBD2 on 6 matching bases. With 0 bases removed from V and 3 bases from J, the gap between germline ends came to 12 bases. Germline V lookup: CDR1 DFQATT, CDR2 SNEGSKA (reference sequence). CDR3 length: 14 amino acids.

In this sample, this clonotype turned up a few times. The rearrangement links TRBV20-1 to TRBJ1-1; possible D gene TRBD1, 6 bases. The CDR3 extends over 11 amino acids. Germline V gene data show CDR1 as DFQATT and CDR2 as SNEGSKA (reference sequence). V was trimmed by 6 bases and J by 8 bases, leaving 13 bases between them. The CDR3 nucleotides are TGCAGTGCCAGACAGGTTAGCGAAGCTTTCTTT. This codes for CSARQVSEAFF.

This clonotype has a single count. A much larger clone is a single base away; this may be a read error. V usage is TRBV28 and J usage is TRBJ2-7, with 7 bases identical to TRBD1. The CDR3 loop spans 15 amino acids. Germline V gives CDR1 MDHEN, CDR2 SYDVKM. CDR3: CVSSFLRDSSYEQYF. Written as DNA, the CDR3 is TGTGTCAGCAGTTTTCTTCGGGACAGCAGCTACGAGCAGTACTTC.